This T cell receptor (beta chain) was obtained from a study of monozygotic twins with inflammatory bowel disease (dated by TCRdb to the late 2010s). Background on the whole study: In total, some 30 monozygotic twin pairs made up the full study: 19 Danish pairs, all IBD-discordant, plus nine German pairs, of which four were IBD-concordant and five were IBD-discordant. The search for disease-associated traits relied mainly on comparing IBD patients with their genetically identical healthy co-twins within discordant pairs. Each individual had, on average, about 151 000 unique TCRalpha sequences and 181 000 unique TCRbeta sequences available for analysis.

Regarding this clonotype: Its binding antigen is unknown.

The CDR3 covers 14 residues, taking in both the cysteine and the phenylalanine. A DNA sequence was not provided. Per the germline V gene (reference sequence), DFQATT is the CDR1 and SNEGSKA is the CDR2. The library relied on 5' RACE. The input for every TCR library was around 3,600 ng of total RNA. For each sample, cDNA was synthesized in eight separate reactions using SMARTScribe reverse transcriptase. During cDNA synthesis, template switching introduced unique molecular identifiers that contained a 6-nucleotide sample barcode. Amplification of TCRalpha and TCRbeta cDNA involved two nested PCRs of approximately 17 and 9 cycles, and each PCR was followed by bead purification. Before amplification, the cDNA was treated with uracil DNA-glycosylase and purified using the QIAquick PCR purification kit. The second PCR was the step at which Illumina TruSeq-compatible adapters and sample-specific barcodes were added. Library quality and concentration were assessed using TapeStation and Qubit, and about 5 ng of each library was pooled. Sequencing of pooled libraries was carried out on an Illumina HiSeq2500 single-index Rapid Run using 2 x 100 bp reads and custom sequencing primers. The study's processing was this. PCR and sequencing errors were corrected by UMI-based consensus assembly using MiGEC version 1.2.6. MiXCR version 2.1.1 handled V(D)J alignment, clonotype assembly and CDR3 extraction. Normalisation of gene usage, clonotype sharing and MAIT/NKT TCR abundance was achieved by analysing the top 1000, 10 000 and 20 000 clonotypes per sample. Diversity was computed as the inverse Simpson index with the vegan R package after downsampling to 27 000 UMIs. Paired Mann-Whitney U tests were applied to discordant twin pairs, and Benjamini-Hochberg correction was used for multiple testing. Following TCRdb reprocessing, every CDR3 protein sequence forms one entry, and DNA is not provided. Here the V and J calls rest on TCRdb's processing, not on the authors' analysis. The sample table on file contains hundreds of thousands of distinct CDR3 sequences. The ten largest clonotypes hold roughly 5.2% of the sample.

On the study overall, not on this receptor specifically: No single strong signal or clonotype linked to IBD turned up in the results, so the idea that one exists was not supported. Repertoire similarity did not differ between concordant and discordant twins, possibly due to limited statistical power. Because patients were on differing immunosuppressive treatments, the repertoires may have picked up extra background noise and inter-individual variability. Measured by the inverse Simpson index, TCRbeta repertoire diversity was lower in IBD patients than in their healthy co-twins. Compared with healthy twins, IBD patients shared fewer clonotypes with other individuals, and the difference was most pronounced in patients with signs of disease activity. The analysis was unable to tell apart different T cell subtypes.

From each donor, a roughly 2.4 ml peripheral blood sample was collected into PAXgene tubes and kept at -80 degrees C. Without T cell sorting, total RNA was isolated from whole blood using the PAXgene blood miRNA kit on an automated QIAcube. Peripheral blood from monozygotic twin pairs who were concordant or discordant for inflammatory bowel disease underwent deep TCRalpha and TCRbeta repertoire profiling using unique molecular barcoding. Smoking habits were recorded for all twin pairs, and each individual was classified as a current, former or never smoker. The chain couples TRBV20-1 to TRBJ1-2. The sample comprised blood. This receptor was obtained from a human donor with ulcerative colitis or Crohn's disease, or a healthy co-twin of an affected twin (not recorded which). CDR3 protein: CSALEPGRTYGYTF.